This paragraph reports one TCR gamma chain. Its antigen is not identified. This entry comes from a study of human gamma delta and Vdelta1 T cells. The germline CDR1 and CDR2 sequences are EGSNGY and YDSYNSKV. V was clipped by 0 bases and J by 8 bases; unmatched bases: 7. CDR3 length: 13 amino acids. TCRdb re-analyzed the PCR reads via CATT. The sample records 4,500 to 5,000 gamma-chain clones, 32% being singletons. The TCR was taken from a human donor in good health. The chain couples TRGV2 to TRGJ1 or TRGJ2. Sequenced: Vdelta1 gamma-delta T cells from blood grown in culture (DOT cells). The CDR3 DNA follows: TGTGCCACCTGGGACGGGCCGTGCGATAAGAAACTCTTT. Amino acid sequence: CATWDGPCDKKLF.